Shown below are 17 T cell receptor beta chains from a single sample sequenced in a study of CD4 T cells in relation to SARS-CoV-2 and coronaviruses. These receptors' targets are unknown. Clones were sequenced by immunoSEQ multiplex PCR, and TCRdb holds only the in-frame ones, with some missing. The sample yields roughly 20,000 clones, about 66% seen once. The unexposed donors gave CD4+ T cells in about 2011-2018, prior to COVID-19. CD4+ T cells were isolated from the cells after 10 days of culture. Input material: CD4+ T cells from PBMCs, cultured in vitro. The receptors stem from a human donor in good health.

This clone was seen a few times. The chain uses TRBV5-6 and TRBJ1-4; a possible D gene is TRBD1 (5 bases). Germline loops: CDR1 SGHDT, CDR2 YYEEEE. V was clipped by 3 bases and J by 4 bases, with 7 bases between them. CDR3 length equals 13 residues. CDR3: CASSWGINEKLFF. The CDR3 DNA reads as TGTGCCAGCAGCTGGGGGATTAATGAAAAACTGTTTTTT.

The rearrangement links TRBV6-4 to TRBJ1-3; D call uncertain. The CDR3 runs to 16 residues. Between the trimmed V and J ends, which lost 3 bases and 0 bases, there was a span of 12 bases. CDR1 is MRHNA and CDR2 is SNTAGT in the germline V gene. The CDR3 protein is CASSESVGDSGNTIYF. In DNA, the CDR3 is TGTGCCAGCAGTGAAAGTGTCGGGGACTCTGGAAACACCATATATTTT.

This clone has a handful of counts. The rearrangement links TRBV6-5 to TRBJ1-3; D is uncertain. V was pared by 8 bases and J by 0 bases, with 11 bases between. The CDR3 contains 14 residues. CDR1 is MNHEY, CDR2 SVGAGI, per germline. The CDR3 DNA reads TGTGCCAGCGCGTTCCAAAACTCTGGAAACACCATATATTTT. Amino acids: CASAFQNSGNTIYF.

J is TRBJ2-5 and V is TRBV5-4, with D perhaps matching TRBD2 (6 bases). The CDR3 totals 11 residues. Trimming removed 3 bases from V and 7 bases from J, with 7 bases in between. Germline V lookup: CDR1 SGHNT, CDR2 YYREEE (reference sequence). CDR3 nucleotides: TGTGCCAGCAGCTGGGGAGGGACCCAGTACTTC. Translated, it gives CASSWGGTQYF. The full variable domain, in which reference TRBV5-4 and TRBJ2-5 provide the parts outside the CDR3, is ETGVTQSPTHLIKTRGQQVTLRCSSQSGHNTVSWYQQALGQGPQFIFQYYREEENGRGNFPPRFSGLQFPNYSSELNVNALELDDSALYLCASSWGGTQYFGPGTRLLVL.

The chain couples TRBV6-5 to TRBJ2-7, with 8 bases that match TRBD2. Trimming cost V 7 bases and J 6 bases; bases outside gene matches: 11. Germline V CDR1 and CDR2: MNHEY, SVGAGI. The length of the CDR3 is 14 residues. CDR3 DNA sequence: TGTGCCAGCACCCAAGGGGTAGCGGGGCGCGAGCAGTACTTC. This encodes CASTQGVAGREQYF.

As DNA, the CDR3 is TGTGCCAGCAGCTTGTTACCAGGGCGTTACGAGCAGTACTTC. It is translated as CASSLLPGRYEQYF. This chain links TRBV5-8 with TRBJ2-7; a possible D gene is TRBD1 (5 bases). CDR3 size: 14 residues. Trimming stripped 1 base from V and 4 bases from J, with 12 bases between. Germline V gives CDR1 SGHTS, CDR2 YDEGEE.

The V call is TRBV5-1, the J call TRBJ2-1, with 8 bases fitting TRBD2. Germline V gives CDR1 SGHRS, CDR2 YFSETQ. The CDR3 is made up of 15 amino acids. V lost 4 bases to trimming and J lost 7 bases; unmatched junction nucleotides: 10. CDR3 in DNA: TGCGCCAGCAGCAATAGCGGGGACTCGGGTAATGAGCAGTTCTTC. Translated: CASSNSGDSGNEQFF.

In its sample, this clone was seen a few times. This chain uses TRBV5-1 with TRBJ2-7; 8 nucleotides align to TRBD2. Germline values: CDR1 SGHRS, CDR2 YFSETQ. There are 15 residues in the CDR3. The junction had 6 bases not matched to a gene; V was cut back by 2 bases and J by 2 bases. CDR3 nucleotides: TGCGCCAGCAGCTTTCTAGCGGGCCAGCCCTACGAGCAGTACTTC. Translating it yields CASSFLAGQPYEQYF.

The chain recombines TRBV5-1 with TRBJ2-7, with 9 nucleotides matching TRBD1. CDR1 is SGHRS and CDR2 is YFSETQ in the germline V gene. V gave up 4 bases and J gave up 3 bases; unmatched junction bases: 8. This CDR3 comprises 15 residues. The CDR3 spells CASSVTGTGSYEQYF. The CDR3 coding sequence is TGCGCCAGCAGCGTTACCGGGACAGGGAGCTACGAGCAGTACTTC.

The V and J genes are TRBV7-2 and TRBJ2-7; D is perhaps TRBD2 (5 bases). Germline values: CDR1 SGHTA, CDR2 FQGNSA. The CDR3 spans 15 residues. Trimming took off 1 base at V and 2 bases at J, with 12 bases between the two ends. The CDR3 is CASSLGRTGPYEQYF. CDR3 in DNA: TGTGCCAGCAGCTTAGGAAGGACTGGTCCCTACGAGCAGTACTTC.

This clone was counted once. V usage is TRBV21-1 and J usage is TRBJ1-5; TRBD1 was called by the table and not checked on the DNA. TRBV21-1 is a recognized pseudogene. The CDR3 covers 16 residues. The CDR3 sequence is CASSPGGHHSNQPQHF. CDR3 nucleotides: TGTGCCAGCAGCCCAGGGGGACACCATAGCAATCAGCCCCAGCATTTT.

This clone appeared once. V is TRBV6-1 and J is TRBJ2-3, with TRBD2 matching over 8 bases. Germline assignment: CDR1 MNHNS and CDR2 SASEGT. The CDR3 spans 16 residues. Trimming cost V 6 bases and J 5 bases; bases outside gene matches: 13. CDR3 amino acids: CASRESSGGAIDTQYF. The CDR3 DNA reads TGTGCCAGCAGAGAATCCTCGGGGGGGGCTATAGATACGCAGTATTTT.

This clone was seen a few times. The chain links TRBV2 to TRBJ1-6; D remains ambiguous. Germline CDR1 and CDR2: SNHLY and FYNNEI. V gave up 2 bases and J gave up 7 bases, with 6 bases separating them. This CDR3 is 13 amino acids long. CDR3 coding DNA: TGTGCCAGCAGTGAATTGCAAAATTCACCCCTCCACTTT. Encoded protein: CASSELQNSPLHF.

The CDR3 sequence: CASSDLGRMNTEAFF. The DNA of the CDR3 is TGTGCCAGCAGTGACCTGGGCAGAATGAACACTGAAGCTTTCTTT. This rearrangement joins TRBV6-1 to TRBJ1-1; D is undetermined. This CDR3 region has 15 residues. The germline gives CDR1 MNHNS, CDR2 SASEGT. Trimming stripped 3 bases from V and 0 bases from J, with 11 bases between.

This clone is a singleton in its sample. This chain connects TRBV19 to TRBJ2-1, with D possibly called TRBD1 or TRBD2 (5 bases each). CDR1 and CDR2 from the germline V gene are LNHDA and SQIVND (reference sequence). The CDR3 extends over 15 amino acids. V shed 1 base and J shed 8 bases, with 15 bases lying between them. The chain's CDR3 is CASSIGRDPVDEQFF. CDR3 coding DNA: TGTGCCAGTAGTATAGGCAGGGACCCAGTCGATGAGCAGTTCTTC.

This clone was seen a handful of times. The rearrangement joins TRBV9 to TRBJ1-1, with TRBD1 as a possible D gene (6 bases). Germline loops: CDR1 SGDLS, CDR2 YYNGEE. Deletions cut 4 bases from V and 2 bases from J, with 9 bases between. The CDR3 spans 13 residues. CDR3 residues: CASSRGANTEAFF. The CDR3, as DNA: TGTGCCAGCAGCCGGGGGGCTAACACTGAAGCTTTCTTT.

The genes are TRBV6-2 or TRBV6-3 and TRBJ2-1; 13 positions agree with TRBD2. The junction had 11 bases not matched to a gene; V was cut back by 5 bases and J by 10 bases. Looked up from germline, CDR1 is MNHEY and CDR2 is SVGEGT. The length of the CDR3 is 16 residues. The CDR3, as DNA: TGTGCCAGCAGTGACGGACTAGCGGGGGCCGCCGGGGAGCAGTTCTTC. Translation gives CASSDGLAGAAGEQFF.